These 10 T cell receptor beta chains were all obtained from the same sample, sequenced in a study of blood T cell repertoires in COVID-19. Measured with immunoSEQ multiplex PCR; TCRdb has only the in-frame clones, and not every one. Of 130,000 to 150,000 clones in the sample, roughly nine tenths are singletons; the top ten hold under 2%. The source material was peripheral blood. Receptor source: a human donor in a cohort sampled during active COVID-19.

The chain links TRBV7-9 to TRBJ1-2; D remains ambiguous. Trimming pared 5 bases from V and 4 bases from J, leaving 8 bases between. There are 12 residues in the CDR3. Germline V gene sequence: CDR1 SEHNR, CDR2 FQNEAQ (reference sequence). The CDR3 is CASSPNSYGYTF. CDR3 bases: TGTGCCAGCAGCCCGAACAGCTATGGCTACACCTTC.

The chain has TRBV7-9 and TRBJ2-7; TRBD1 aligns across 9 bases. Trimming at V came to 4 bases and at J to 5 bases, leaving 9 bases not matched to a gene. Germline V gene sequence: CDR1 SEHNR, CDR2 FQNEAQ (reference sequence). CDR3 length: 15 residues. The CDR3 DNA reads TGTGCCAGCAGCTCGACCGACAGGGGGGAGGACGAGCAGTACTTC. Protein product: CASSSTDRGEDEQYF.

There are a few counts of this clone. This chain uses TRBV7-9 with TRBJ2-7; 7 bases match TRBD2. The germline V gene encodes CDR1 SEHNR and CDR2 FQNEAQ (reference sequence). V was pared by 9 bases and J by 2 bases, with 10 bases of the junction left unmatched. The CDR3 totals 14 residues. CDR3 amino acids: CASSSGAPAYEQYF. The CDR3 DNA reads TGTGCCAGTTCAAGCGGGGCCCCCGCCTACGAGCAGTACTTC.

The chain links TRBV7-8 to TRBJ2-7; tentatively, D is TRBD1 (5 bases). The V and J ends lost 8 bases and 2 bases respectively, with 13 bases between them. The CDR3 contains 13 residues. CDR1 is SGHVS and CDR2 is FQNEAQ in the germline V gene. CDR3 sequence: CASLLTETYEQYF. CDR3 bases: TGTGCCAGCCTCCTGACAGAGACCTACGAGCAGTACTTC.

The chain carries TRBV4-2 and TRBJ2-1; D is possibly TRBD2 (6 bases). Trimming removed 0 bases from V and 10 bases from J, with 10 bases in between. The germline V gene encodes CDR1 LGHNA and CDR2 YNFKEQ. CDR3 length: 13 residues. CDR3 residues: CASSQDVGREQFF. In DNA form, the CDR3 reads TGTGCCAGCAGCCAAGATGTGGGGAGGGAGCAGTTCTTC.

The CDR3 region is CASSFRTGGRTGELFF. CDR3 DNA sequence: TGTGCCAGCAGCTTTCGGACAGGAGGTCGGACCGGGGAGCTGTTTTTT. The V and J genes are TRBV5-6 and TRBJ2-2, with 7 nucleotides matching TRBD1. Unmatched junction bases numbered 9, after V lost 2 bases and J lost 5 bases. Germline loops: CDR1 SGHDT, CDR2 YYEEEE. The CDR3 covers 16 residues.

V usage is TRBV20-1 and J usage is TRBJ2-2; D not resolved. CDR1 DFQATT and CDR2 SNEGSKA come from the germline V gene (reference sequence). Trimming took 3 bases from V and 3 from J, leaving 8 bases between them. The CDR3 sequence is 13 residues long. The CDR3 DNA is TGCAGTGCTAGTCGCCAGGACACCGGGGAGCTGTTTTTT. The encoded protein is CSASRQDTGELFF.

The J gene is TRBJ1-1, the V gene TRBV6-5; D uncertain. The V and J ends lost 6 bases and 6 bases respectively, with 14 bases between them. The CDR3 has 13 amino acids. Germline values: CDR1 MNHEY, CDR2 SVGAGI. Here the CDR3 DNA reads TGTGCCAGCAGCTTCAGCGGGGATCCTGAAGCTTTCTTT. As protein: CASSFSGDPEAFF.

This clone was counted only a few times. The CDR3 region has the DNA TGTGCCAGCAGGGGACTGACAGGGTATCAGCCCCAGCATTTT. Its protein is CASRGLTGYQPQHF. The chain carries TRBV2 and TRBJ1-5; TRBD1 agrees at 7 bases. The V segment lost 6 bases and the J segment 5 bases; nucleotides outside the gene matches: 7. Germline CDR1 is SNHLY and CDR2 is FYNNEI. CDR3 length: 14 amino acids.

V usage is TRBV30 and J usage is TRBJ2-7; the D gene is possibly TRBD1 (6 bases). Germline V CDR1 and CDR2: GTSNPN, SVGIG (reference sequence). The V end lost 4 bases, the J end lost 5 bases, and 12 bases lay between the germline ends. The CDR3 spans 12 residues. The CDR3 coding sequence is TGTGCCTGGAATCTGGGGGCCCACGAGCAGTACTTC. Protein sequence: CAWNLGAHEQYF.